The entry below describes one T cell receptor (beta chain). Its antigen is not yet known. Within one base of it there is no much larger clone, and no base qualities were kept. The data originate from a study of T cell changes during pregnancy in multiple sclerosis (dated by TCRdb to the late 2010s). In the study overall: The study looked at changes in the T cell repertoire across pregnancy in women with multiple sclerosis.

CDR1 SGDLS and CDR2 YYNGEE were looked up in the germline V gene. The CDR3 starts with the cysteine, ends with the phenylalanine, and has 17 residues. The DNA shown is the 51-base CDR3, in frame from base 1. Trimmed from V: 0 bases; trimmed from J: 3 bases; junction bases lacking a gene match: 6. Receptors were amplified or captured by the immunoSEQ multiplex PCR assay. In TCRdb, the immuneACCESS table is reduced to in-frame sequences with V and J assigned. These tables do not hold every clone; where another copy was compared, an unresolved V gene accounts for under half, and the others remain unexplained. The sample records 35,000 to 45,000 clones, about 90% of which are singletons. About 2% of the sample goes to the ten largest clones.

The V and J segments used are TRBV9 and TRBJ2-7; 13 of the junction bases match TRBD2. The TCR originated in a female donor in good health, enrolled as a control in a pregnancy study. Sample: CD4+ T cells from peripheral blood mononuclear cells, taken after pregnancy. The CDR3 region: CASSVEAGTSGNYEQYF. At the DNA level, the sequence is TGTGCCAGCAGCGTAGAAGCGGGGACTAGCGGGAACTACGAGCAGTACTTC.